This entry describes one T cell receptor (beta chain). Its antigen is undetermined. Antigen-specific CD4+ T cells were first expanded with viral peptide pools by the ViraFEST assay and only then sequenced. Upon completion of around eleven days in culture, CD4+ T cells were isolated. Having tested negative for nucleocapsid antibodies, the vaccine recipients showed no prior SARS-CoV-2 infection. Wells of a few million PBMC each were grown with 10 IU/ml IL-2 and 9 to 10 ug/ml peptides. A half-medium replacement with IL-2 medium was carried out on days 3 and 7. Some clones are missing from TCRdb's copy, which holds only in-frame ones; the method was immunoSEQ multiplex PCR. The profile shows 30,000 to 45,000 clones, roughly 76% of them singletons. The data derive from a study of vaccination effects on CD4 cells after COVID-19. Study-level points and caveats: In the study, convalescent patients were few, and early post-infection timepoints were absent. Healthy vaccinees showed cross-reactivity with common cold coronaviruses in only 1 of 255 vaccine-induced clones.

Germline CDR1 MNHEY, CDR2 SVGEGT. This CDR3 region has 15 residues. Trimming removed 0 bases at V and 2 bases at J, with 10 bases between. The chain joins TRBV6-2 or TRBV6-3 to TRBJ1-1; D ambiguous. The input for sequencing was CD4+ T cells from PBMCs cultured with SARS-CoV-2 spike peptides, taken before COVID-19 vaccination. The TCR sequence derives from a human donor who received a COVID-19 vaccine. In nucleotides, the CDR3 is TGTGCCAGCAGTTACTCGGCGACTCTTAACACTGAAGCTTTCTTT. As protein: CASSYSATLNTEAFF.